A single sample is the source of the 17 T cell receptor beta chains below, sequenced in a study of T cell responses to AZD1222 COVID-19 vaccine. The repertoire was sequenced with immunoSEQ multiplex PCR; TCRdb's copy has only in-frame clones and lacks some. Seen here are approximately 70,000 clones, approximately 88% observed once, and the top ten hold less than 12%. The sequencing here drew on peripheral blood, taken 28 days after the second dose of the MenACWY control vaccine. The receptor source for this set is an adult who received the MenACWY meningococcal vaccine as a control.

V gene TRBV19 combines with J gene TRBJ2-3; D could derive from TRBD1 or TRBD2 (5 bases each). This CDR3 comprises 12 residues. CDR1 is LNHDA and CDR2 is SQIVND in the germline V gene (reference sequence). V lost 8 bases, J lost 4 bases, and 10 bases lay in between. CDR3 sequence (DNA): TGTGCCAGTGGGGTGGGGGCAGATACGCAGTATTTT. Amino acid sequence: CASGVGADTQYF.

The CDR3 coding sequence is TGTGCCAGCAGCCAAGGGACTAGCCTCCCTATGCAAGAGACCCAGTACTTC. This sequence encodes CASSQGTSLPMQETQYF. The chain joins TRBV4-2 to TRBJ2-5; TRBD2 aligns across 8 bases. The CDR3 spans 17 residues. Germline CDR1 LGHNA, CDR2 YNFKEQ. V dropped 1 base and J dropped 2; count of bases not matched to a gene: 9.

The V and J genes are TRBV19 and TRBJ1-6; D not certain. The length of the CDR3 is 13 residues. Germline lookup yields CDR1 LNHDA and CDR2 SQIVND (reference sequence). V was shortened by 6 bases and J by 6 bases, with 9 bases between the two germline ends. In DNA form, the CDR3 reads TGTGCCAGTAGCGAAGAAAGTAATTCACCCCTCCACTTT. Translation: CASSEESNSPLHF.

The V call is TRBV7-2, the J call TRBJ2-5, with D maybe TRBD1 (5 bases). Per germline, CDR1 SGHTA and CDR2 FQGNSA. Trimming shortened V by 5 bases and J by 2 bases, and 9 bases separated the two germline ends. This CDR3 has 13 residues. CDR3 sequence (DNA): TGTGCCAGCAGCCCAGGGTGGCAAGAGACCCAGTACTTC. Encoded protein: CASSPGWQETQYF.

This clone was seen at least ten times. The genes are TRBV28 and TRBJ1-6; D perhaps matches TRBD1 (5 bases). The CDR3 covers 12 residues. CDR1 is MDHEN and CDR2 is SYDVKM in the germline V gene. With 8 bases removed from V and 7 bases from J, the gap between germline ends came to 9 bases. The CDR3 reads CASRDRNSPLHF. The DNA of the CDR3 is TGTGCCAGCCGGGACCGCAATTCACCCCTCCACTTT.

The chain recombines TRBV28 with TRBJ1-1; D not certain. Germline values: CDR1 MDHEN, CDR2 SYDVKM. The V end lost 3 bases, the J end lost 5 bases, and 16 bases lay between the germline ends. This CDR3 spans 15 amino acids. The CDR3 DNA reads TGTGCCAGCAGTTTTAGAGGGCAGTGGGATACTGAAGCTTTCTTT. It codes for CASSFRGQWDTEAFF.

This sequence joins TRBV7-9 and TRBJ2-1, with 10 bases identical to TRBD1. The V gene's germline CDR1 is SEHNR and CDR2 FQNEAQ (reference sequence). V shed 7 bases, J shed 4 bases, and the junction held 16 bases outside the gene matches. CDR3 length equals 18 residues. The CDR3 here is CASTIPETGGIEYNEQFF. The CDR3 nucleotides read TGTGCCAGCACCATTCCTGAGACAGGGGGCATCGAATACAATGAGCAGTTCTTC.

The chain employs TRBV25-1 and TRBJ1-6; D is unresolved. Deletions cut 5 bases from V and 7 bases from J, with 9 bases between. The CDR3 runs 13 residues. The V gene's germline CDR1 is MGHDK and CDR2 SYGVNS. The CDR3 nucleotides read TGTGCCAGCAGTAATGACGGAAATTCACCCCTCCACTTT. This sequence encodes CASSNDGNSPLHF. Looking up the rest from reference TRBV25-1 and TRBJ1-6 gives the full variable domain: EADIYQTPRYLVIGTGKKITLECSQTMGHDKMYWYQQDPGMELHLIHYSYGVNSTEKGDLSSESTVSRIRTEHFPLTLESARPSHTSQYLCASSNDGNSPLHFGNGTRLTVT.

This chain joins TRBV2 and TRBJ1-6; D unclear. The CDR3 sequence is 14 residues long. The V end was cut by 5 bases, the J end by 6 bases, with 11 bases between. The V gene's germline CDR1 is SNHLY and CDR2 FYNNEI. Here the CDR3 reads CASSTGSLNSPLHF. Written as DNA, the CDR3 is TGTGCCAGCAGTACCGGATCTCTTAATTCACCCCTCCACTTT.

V usage is TRBV20-1 and J usage is TRBJ1-1; no clear D gene. Per germline, CDR1 DFQATT and CDR2 SNEGSKA (reference sequence). V was cut by 3 bases and J by 1 base, with 6 bases left in between. The CDR3 totals 12 residues. This chain's CDR3 is CSASDGNTEAFF. Written as DNA, the CDR3 is TGCAGTGCTAGTGACGGGAACACTGAAGCTTTCTTT.

This sequence joins TRBV19 and TRBJ2-5, with D unclear. Looked up from germline, CDR1 is LNHDA and CDR2 is SQIVND (reference sequence). The length of the CDR3 is 15 residues. V lost 0 bases and J lost 1, with 9 bases in between. The CDR3 spells CASSIDPQSQETQYF. CDR3 DNA sequence: TGTGCCAGTAGTATAGATCCACAAAGCCAAGAGACCCAGTACTTC.

V usage is TRBV19 and J usage is TRBJ1-5; TRBD1 is a possible D gene (6 bases). Germline loops: CDR1 LNHDA, CDR2 SQIVND (reference sequence). CDR3 length equals 14 residues. V dropped 1 base and J dropped 6 bases, with 10 bases sitting between them. The CDR3 spells CASSIVGGGQPQHF. CDR3 bases: TGTGCCAGTAGTATAGTGGGGGGCGGTCAGCCCCAGCATTTT.

The rearrangement joins TRBV9 to TRBJ2-1; no firm D call. Germline CDR1 is SGDLS and CDR2 is YYNGEE. The germline V and J ends were trimmed by 0 bases and 7 bases, with 11 bases remaining between them. This CDR3 spans 14 amino acids. In DNA, the CDR3 is TGTGCCAGCAGCGTAGGTAACGGATTAAATGAGCAGTTCTTC. This sequence encodes CASSVGNGLNEQFF.

This clone was found once. The V and J genes are TRBV6-5 and TRBJ1-6, with D perhaps TRBD1 (5 bases). The V gene's germline CDR1 is MNHEY and CDR2 SVGAGI. The ends were cut back, 8 bases at V and 6 bases at J, with 14 bases in the middle. This CDR3 has 14 residues. The DNA for the CDR3 is TGTGCCAGCGCGCAGGGACTGGGTAATTCACCCCTCCACTTT. Translation: CASAQGLGNSPLHF.

The chain links TRBV7-9 to TRBJ2-7; 16 nucleotides agree with TRBD2. Germline loops: CDR1 SEHNR, CDR2 FQNEAQ (reference sequence). There are 17 residues in the CDR3. Unmatched junction bases numbered 9, after V lost 5 bases and J lost 5 bases. The CDR3 loop reads CASSRGTSGGAFNEQYF. The CDR3 DNA sequence: TGTGCCAGCAGCCGAGGGACTAGCGGGGGGGCCTTCAACGAGCAGTACTTC.

The CDR3 region is CASPFTTDTQYF. The DNA of the CDR3 is TGTGCCAGCCCCTTCACTACAGATACGCAGTATTTT. The chain employs TRBV5-8 and TRBJ2-3; D is unclear. The CDR3 is 12 residues long. Trimming removed 7 bases at V and 3 bases at J, with 9 bases between. CDR1 and CDR2 (germline): SGHTS, YDEGEE.

The chain couples TRBV29-1 to TRBJ1-1; perhaps TRBD1 as D (6 bases). In germline, CDR1 is SQVTM, CDR2 ANQGSEA. V dropped 5 bases and J dropped 1 base, with 11 bases sitting between them. The CDR3 contains 13 residues. The CDR3 here is CSVSQDRNTEAFF. DNA of the CDR3: TGCAGCGTTTCACAGGACAGGAACACTGAAGCTTTCTTT.